This T cell receptor (beta chain) was observed in a study of blood T cell repertoires in COVID-19. Germline CDR1 and CDR2: SGHAT and FQNNGV. The CDR3 is 13 amino acids. Trimming shortened V by 2 bases and J by 4 bases, and 6 bases separated the two germline ends. In the source study's methods: For nucleated cells, counts were estimated from reference gene primer amplification. The table came from immunoSEQ multiplex PCR; TCRdb's copy has only in-frame clones and leaves some out. V and J calls and clone size follow that table, whereas D and trimming were derived from the DNA. The repertoire has tens of thousands of clones, around 84% of them found once; the top ten carry 2% to 3%.

This receptor was taken from a man aged 50 to 59 with acute or convalescent COVID-19. The sample taken for sequencing was peripheral blood. The chain carries TRBV11-2 and TRBJ2-1, with D hard to call. For the CDR3, the DNA is TGTGCCAGCAGCTTACTAGTTTACAATGAGCAGTTCTTC. It codes for CASSLLVYNEQFF.